This T cell receptor beta chain was captured in a study of blood T cell repertoires in COVID-19. The CDR3 is 15 residues long. Trimming at V came to 3 bases and at J to 1 base, leaving 3 bases not matched to a gene. Germline loops: CDR1 SGHTA, CDR2 FQGNSA. TCRdb keeps only in-frame clones here, not all; method: immunoSEQ multiplex PCR. The data contain around 300,000 clones, 75% to 90% of them singletons. Notes on this clone: Different DNA sequences within this sample yield the same CDR3.

J is TRBJ1-3 and V is TRBV7-2, with 7 nucleotides matching TRBD1. What was sequenced was peripheral blood. The receptor was derived from a woman aged 30 to 39 who had recovered from COVID-19. CDR3 sequence (DNA): TGTGCCAGCAGCTTTGCAGGGGGATCTGGAAACACCATATATTTT. This gives the protein CASSFAGGSGNTIYF.